This T cell receptor (beta chain) was captured in a study of T-cell memory formation after mild COVID-19. In this sample, this clonotype turned up a few times. TCRdb recomputed calls from the 5' RACE reads with MiXCR, one row per CDR3 protein. Of roughly 510,000 distinct CDR3 sequences in the sample, 15% to 20% were seen once. This clonotype was obtained from an adult woman who had mild COVID-19 (a few samples of this study predate the infection). Cell type and time point are not known. The source material was PBMCs or a T cell subset sorted from them (not recorded which).

The CDR3 DNA is TGCAGTGCTAGAGATCAGGACAGGGGGGGAGGCTACACCTTC. Translating gives CSARDQDRGGGYTF. V gene TRBV20-1 combines with J gene TRBJ1-2; 10 positions agree with TRBD1. V trimming: 0 bases; J trimming: 8 bases; junction bases outside the gene matches: 6. CDR3 length: 14 amino acids. Germline loops: CDR1 DFQATT, CDR2 SNEGSKA (reference sequence).